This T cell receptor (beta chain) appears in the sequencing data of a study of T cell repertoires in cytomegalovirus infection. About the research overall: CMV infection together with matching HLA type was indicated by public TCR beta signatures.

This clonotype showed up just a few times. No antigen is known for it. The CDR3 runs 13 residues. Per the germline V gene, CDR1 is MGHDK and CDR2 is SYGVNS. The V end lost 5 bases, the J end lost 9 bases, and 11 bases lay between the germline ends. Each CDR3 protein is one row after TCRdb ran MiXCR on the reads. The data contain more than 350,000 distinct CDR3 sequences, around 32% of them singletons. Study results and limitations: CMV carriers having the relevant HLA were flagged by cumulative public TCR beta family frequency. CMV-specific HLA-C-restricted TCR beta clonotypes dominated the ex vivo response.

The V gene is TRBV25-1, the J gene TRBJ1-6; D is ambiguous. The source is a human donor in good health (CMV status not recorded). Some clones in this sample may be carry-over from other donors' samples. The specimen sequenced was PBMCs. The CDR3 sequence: CASSLGIRSPLHF. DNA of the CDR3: TGTGCCAGCAGTCTAGGGATACGTTCACCCCTCCACTTT.